This T cell receptor (beta chain) is from a study of T cells after yellow fever vaccination. Overall study results and limits: The presence of abundant clonotypes contaminating from the bulk population was possible in FACS-sorted repertoires.

This clonotype was recorded many times. Trimming took 5 bases from V and 4 from J; bases not matched to a gene: 2. The CDR3 consists of 13 residues. A 5'RACE template-switching step, the method used to make TCR cDNA, added a universal primer site and UMIs. Via MiXCR, TCRdb re-called the 5' RACE reads, giving one row per CDR3 protein. The sample consists of about 50,000 distinct CDR3 sequences, 5% to 6.5% of them appearing once. The clonotype was recovered from a man between 18 and 35 years old who received the YFV17D yellow fever vaccine. The genes are TRBV12-3 or TRBV12-4 and TRBJ1-5, with 7 bases lining up with TRBD1. The specimen was PBMCs, either bulk or a sorted T-cell subset (CD4+, CD8+, memory, or dextramer-sorted; not recorded which), collected on the day of the yellow fever booster vaccination. CDR3 sequence (DNA): TGTGCCAGCAGTACAGGGGAAAATCAGCCCCAGCATTTT. Amino acid sequence: CASSTGENQPQHF.